The rows below give T cell receptor beta chains drawn from one sample of a study of shared clonotypes between healthy human individuals. Data came from immunoSEQ multiplex PCR; TCRdb stores just in-frame clones and leaves some out. The sample carries about 2,200,000 clones, around 93% recorded once. Material for sequencing was naive CD8+ T cells from PBMCs. Receptors were obtained from a man aged 18 to 30 in good health. Some clones in this sample may be carry-over from other donors' samples. The CDR3 runs from the conserved cysteine through the conserved F or W. Fields, in order: clone size, V gene, D gene, J gene, CDR3 DNA, CDR3 protein. A D gene is named only where the DNA matches it firmly. Size is stated for part of the rows, as once, few or many counts, or as a class when the clone is expanded.

clone_size: .; v_call: TRBV9; d_call: .; j_call: TRBJ2-7; cdr3_nt: TGTGCCAGCAGCGTAGCTCCGGGCAACTCCTACGAGCAGTACTTC; cdr3_aa: CASSVAPGNSYEQYF
clone_size: .; v_call: TRBV11-2; d_call: .; j_call: TRBJ1-2; cdr3_nt: TGTGCCAGCAGCTTACAGTCCTATGGCTACACCTTC; cdr3_aa: CASSLQSYGYTF
clone_size: .; v_call: TRBV7-9; d_call: .; j_call: TRBJ2-1; cdr3_nt: TGTGCCAGCAGCGCCGCAGCGGACAATGAGCAGTTCTTC; cdr3_aa: CASSAAADNEQFF
clone_size: .; v_call: TRBV6-1; d_call: .; j_call: TRBJ2-7; cdr3_nt: TGTGCCACCGGCTACGAGCAGTACTTC; cdr3_aa: CATGYEQYF
clone_size: .; v_call: TRBV9; d_call: .; j_call: TRBJ2-3; cdr3_nt: TGTGCCAGCAGCGCCGCGGGCCAATCAGATACGCAGTATTTT; cdr3_aa: CASSAAGQSDTQYF
clone_size: .; v_call: TRBV25-1; d_call: TRBD2; j_call: TRBJ2-7; cdr3_nt: TGTGCCAGTACTAGGCGGGAGGGGGACTACGAGCAGTACTTC; cdr3_aa: CASTRREGDYEQYF
clone_size: .; v_call: TRBV14; d_call: .; j_call: TRBJ2-1; cdr3_nt: TGTGCCAGCAGCAAACAGGGTTACCTCAACTCAAATGAGCAGTTCTTC; cdr3_aa: CASSKQGYLNSNEQFF
clone_size: few; v_call: TRBV5-6; d_call: .; j_call: TRBJ1-1; cdr3_nt: TGTGCCAGCAGCTTGGAGGGCAGCCCTGAAGCTTTCTTT; cdr3_aa: CASSLEGSPEAFF
clone_size: .; v_call: TRBV19; d_call: .; j_call: TRBJ1-1; cdr3_nt: TGTGCCAGCAAGACTCTGGCGGACACTGAAGCTTTCTTT; cdr3_aa: CASKTLADTEAFF
clone_size: .; v_call: TRBV19; d_call: .; j_call: TRBJ2-7; cdr3_nt: TGTGCCAGTAGTATACCGGGAAACGAGCAGTACTTC; cdr3_aa: CASSIPGNEQYF
clone_size: .; v_call: TRBV28; d_call: .; j_call: TRBJ2-3; cdr3_nt: TGTGCCAGCAACCTACGGGGGAGCCCAGATACGCAGTATTTT; cdr3_aa: CASNLRGSPDTQYF
clone_size: .; v_call: TRBV19; d_call: .; j_call: TRBJ1-5; cdr3_nt: TGTGCCAGTAGTTCCCCTCCTTTCGTCACGGGGGGTCAGCCCCAGCATTTT; cdr3_aa: CASSSPPFVTGGQPQHF
clone_size: .; v_call: TRBV7-8; d_call: .; j_call: TRBJ1-1; cdr3_nt: TGTGCCAGCAGCTTCCGGTCCACTTTTCAGAACACTGAAGCTTTCTTT; cdr3_aa: CASSFRSTFQNTEAFF
clone_size: .; v_call: TRBV4-1; d_call: .; j_call: TRBJ1-3; cdr3_nt: TGCGCCAGCAGCCAAGTTACGGTGGGGCCGAACACCATATATTTT; cdr3_aa: CASSQVTVGPNTIYF
clone_size: once; v_call: TRBV28; d_call: .; j_call: TRBJ2-3; cdr3_nt: TGTGCCAGCAGGGTCCGTTCGAGCACAGATACGCAGTATTTT; cdr3_aa: CASRVRSSTDTQYF
clone_size: .; v_call: TRBV7-2; d_call: TRBD2; j_call: TRBJ2-4; cdr3_nt: TGTGCCAGCAGCTTAAATCCCCCCGGGCGGGAGGGATCGGGGATTCAGTACTTC; cdr3_aa: CASSLNPPGREGSGIQYF
clone_size: .; v_call: TRBV6-1; d_call: .; j_call: TRBJ1-5; cdr3_nt: TGTGCCAGCAGTGAATGGGGCAATCAGCCCCAGCATTTT; cdr3_aa: CASSEWGNQPQHF
clone_size: .; v_call: TRBV30; d_call: TRBD2; j_call: TRBJ2-7; cdr3_nt: TGTGCCTGGAGTGTACGGGGGGGGCCATACGAGCAGTACTTC; cdr3_aa: CAWSVRGGPYEQYF
clone_size: .; v_call: TRBV4-3; d_call: TRBD2; j_call: TRBJ2-1; cdr3_nt: TGCGCCAGCAGCAGCAGACTAGCGGGCCCATATGAGCAGTTCTTC; cdr3_aa: CASSSRLAGPYEQFF
clone_size: .; v_call: TRBV28; d_call: TRBD2; j_call: TRBJ2-2; cdr3_nt: TGTGCCAGCAGTTTATTACTAGCGACGAACACCGGGGAGCTGTTTTTT; cdr3_aa: CASSLLLATNTGELFF
clone_size: .; v_call: TRBV19; d_call: .; j_call: TRBJ2-3; cdr3_nt: TGTGCCAGTAGCCTTCGGGGTTCAGCTAGCACAGATACGCAGTATTTT; cdr3_aa: CASSLRGSASTDTQYF
clone_size: .; v_call: TRBV5-6; d_call: .; j_call: TRBJ2-7; cdr3_nt: TGTGCCAGCAGCTTGATCCCCTACGAGCAGTACTTC; cdr3_aa: CASSLIPYEQYF
clone_size: .; v_call: TRBV9; d_call: TRBD1; j_call: TRBJ2-1; cdr3_nt: TGTGCCAGCAGCGATTACGGGACAGGGACAGTGGATGAGCAGTTCTTC; cdr3_aa: CASSDYGTGTVDEQFF
clone_size: once; v_call: TRBV4-1; d_call: TRBD2; j_call: TRBJ2-3; cdr3_nt: TGCGCCAGCAGCCGACTAGCGGAACCGAGCACAGATACGCAGTATTTT; cdr3_aa: CASSRLAEPSTDTQYF
clone_size: .; v_call: TRBV27; d_call: TRBD2; j_call: TRBJ2-7; cdr3_nt: TGTGCCAGCAGTTTACGGTGGCTAGCGGGAGGCTCGCCGGAGCAGTACTTC; cdr3_aa: CASSLRWLAGGSPEQYF
clone_size: .; v_call: TRBV27; d_call: TRBD2; j_call: TRBJ2-1; cdr3_nt: TGTGCCAGCAGTTTAATAGCGGGAGGCTACAATGAGCAGTTCTTC; cdr3_aa: CASSLIAGGYNEQFF
clone_size: .; v_call: TRBV7-9; d_call: .; j_call: TRBJ2-1; cdr3_nt: TGTGCCAGCAGCGATACTAGGGGTGGGAATGAGCAGTTCTTC; cdr3_aa: CASSDTRGGNEQFF
clone_size: .; v_call: TRBV6-6; d_call: .; j_call: TRBJ1-1; cdr3_nt: TGTGCCAGCAGTTACTCTGGGGACGATCGAACTGAAGCTTTCTTT; cdr3_aa: CASSYSGDDRTEAFF
clone_size: .; v_call: TRBV6-5; d_call: TRBD1; j_call: TRBJ1-2; cdr3_nt: TGTGCCAGCAGTTACCAGAGGACAGGGACAGGGGGCTACACCTTC; cdr3_aa: CASSYQRTGTGGYTF
clone_size: .; v_call: TRBV19; d_call: TRBD2; j_call: TRBJ2-2; cdr3_nt: TGTGCCAGTGCGGGACTAGCGGGAGGGCTGGCCGGGGAGCTGTTTTTT; cdr3_aa: CASAGLAGGLAGELFF
clone_size: .; v_call: TRBV7-6; d_call: TRBD2; j_call: TRBJ2-7; cdr3_nt: TGTGCCAGCAGCTTAGAACTAGCGGGTTACTACGAGCAGTACTTC; cdr3_aa: CASSLELAGYYEQYF
clone_size: .; v_call: TRBV27; d_call: TRBD2; j_call: TRBJ2-7; cdr3_nt: TGTGCCAGCAGTTTATCGTTCGCGGGAGCGCTATACGAGCAGTACTTC; cdr3_aa: CASSLSFAGALYEQYF
clone_size: .; v_call: TRBV7-9; d_call: .; j_call: TRBJ1-1; cdr3_nt: TGTGCCAGCAGCTTAGAAAAGGGGGCTGAAGCTTTCTTT; cdr3_aa: CASSLEKGAEAFF
clone_size: .; v_call: TRBV27; d_call: .; j_call: TRBJ1-1; cdr3_nt: TGTGCCAGCAGTCCAAGCTTAGGGGCGAACACTGAAGCTTTCTTT; cdr3_aa: CASSPSLGANTEAFF
clone_size: .; v_call: TRBV11-2; d_call: .; j_call: TRBJ2-7; cdr3_nt: TGTGCCAGCAGCTTAGAGCTTGGGGCTTCCTTCTCCTACGAGCAGTACTTC; cdr3_aa: CASSLELGASFSYEQYF
clone_size: .; v_call: TRBV29-1; d_call: .; j_call: TRBJ2-7; cdr3_nt: TGCAGCGTTCAAGCCCAAACTAGCTACGAGCAGTACTTC; cdr3_aa: CSVQAQTSYEQYF
clone_size: .; v_call: TRBV19; d_call: .; j_call: TRBJ2-7; cdr3_nt: TGTGCCAGTAGCCTCGCCCAGGGAACCTACGAGCAGTACTTC; cdr3_aa: CASSLAQGTYEQYF
clone_size: .; v_call: TRBV5-4; d_call: .; j_call: TRBJ1-1; cdr3_nt: TGTGCCAGCAGCTTAGGTTGGGGGGGCACTGAAGCTTTCTTT; cdr3_aa: CASSLGWGGTEAFF
clone_size: .; v_call: TRBV14; d_call: TRBD1; j_call: TRBJ2-1; cdr3_nt: TGTGCCAGCGCCCTCCAGGGGGCGGGTGAGCAGTTCTTC; cdr3_aa: CASALQGAGEQFF
clone_size: .; v_call: TRBV2; d_call: TRBD1; j_call: TRBJ2-4; cdr3_nt: TGTGCCACCCTTACGACAGGGCTCAAAAACATTCAGTACTTC; cdr3_aa: CATLTTGLKNIQYF
clone_size: .; v_call: TRBV7-9; d_call: .; j_call: TRBJ2-7; cdr3_nt: TGTGCCAGCAGCCCCCCAGGGATAAGCTCCTACGAGCAGTACTTC; cdr3_aa: CASSPPGISSYEQYF
clone_size: once; v_call: TRBV27; d_call: TRBD2; j_call: TRBJ2-7; cdr3_nt: TGTGCCAGCTCGGGGTACCTAGCGGGTGGGTGGCCCGACGAGCAGTACTTC; cdr3_aa: CASSGYLAGGWPDEQYF
clone_size: .; v_call: TRBV10-1; d_call: .; j_call: TRBJ1-5; cdr3_nt: TGCGCCAGCAGTGAGGTATCCGACCCTGGGTATAGCAATCAGCCCCAGCATTTT; cdr3_aa: CASSEVSDPGYSNQPQHF
clone_size: .; v_call: TRBV28; d_call: .; j_call: TRBJ2-7; cdr3_nt: TGTGCCAGCCGAGCGCAGGGGAGAGGGGACGAGCAGTACTTC; cdr3_aa: CASRAQGRGDEQYF
clone_size: .; v_call: TRBV4-1; d_call: TRBD2; j_call: TRBJ2-1; cdr3_nt: TGCGCCAGCAGCCAAGTGAGCGGGAGGGGGGACAATGAGCAGTTCTTC; cdr3_aa: CASSQVSGRGDNEQFF
clone_size: .; v_call: TRBV19; d_call: .; j_call: TRBJ2-1; cdr3_nt: TGTGCCAGTAGTATTTCGCGCGCTTACTCCTACAATGAGCAGTTCTTC; cdr3_aa: CASSISRAYSYNEQFF
clone_size: .; v_call: TRBV6-5; d_call: .; j_call: TRBJ2-1; cdr3_nt: TGTGCCAGCAGTTCCCCTGAGGGACGACCCTACAATGAGCAGTTCTTC; cdr3_aa: CASSSPEGRPYNEQFF
clone_size: .; v_call: TRBV9; d_call: .; j_call: TRBJ2-7; cdr3_nt: TGTGCCAGCAGCGTAGGACAACAGAGCTACGAGCAGTACTTC; cdr3_aa: CASSVGQQSYEQYF
clone_size: .; v_call: TRBV5-4; d_call: .; j_call: TRBJ2-3; cdr3_nt: TGTGCCAGCAGCTACAGCACAGATACGCAGTATTTT; cdr3_aa: CASSYSTDTQYF
clone_size: .; v_call: TRBV5-6; d_call: TRBD1; j_call: TRBJ2-7; cdr3_nt: TGTGCCAGCAGCTGCCCACAGGGGGCCGTCTACGAGCAGTACTTC; cdr3_aa: CASSCPQGAVYEQYF
clone_size: .; v_call: TRBV5-6; d_call: TRBD1; j_call: TRBJ2-7; cdr3_nt: TGTGCCAGCAGCTTCGGGACAGCTCCTGTCGAGCAGTACTTC; cdr3_aa: CASSFGTAPVEQYF
clone_size: .; v_call: TRBV7-8; d_call: .; j_call: TRBJ1-5; cdr3_nt: TGTGCCAGCGCGCGGGGGAATCAGCCCCAGCATTTT; cdr3_aa: CASARGNQPQHF
clone_size: .; v_call: TRBV7-6; d_call: TRBD1; j_call: TRBJ1-1; cdr3_nt: TGTGCCAGCAGCTTAGGACAGGGGGTGGTTATGAACTCTGAAGCTTTCTTT; cdr3_aa: CASSLGQGVVMNSEAFF
clone_size: .; v_call: TRBV18; d_call: TRBD1; j_call: TRBJ2-1; cdr3_nt: TGTGCCAGCTCACCAGACAGGGGGCTCTGGACTGAGCAGTTCTTC; cdr3_aa: CASSPDRGLWTEQFF
clone_size: .; v_call: TRBV11-1; d_call: TRBD2; j_call: TRBJ2-7; cdr3_nt: TGTGCCAGCAGCCTAAAGCGGGAGGGCCCTTCCTACGAGCAGTACTTC; cdr3_aa: CASSLKREGPSYEQYF
clone_size: few; v_call: TRBV5-6; d_call: .; j_call: TRBJ1-1; cdr3_nt: TGTGCCAGCAGCTTGGTGTTGAACACTGAAGCTTTCTTT; cdr3_aa: CASSLVLNTEAFF